Detailed here is one TCR beta chain. What it recognizes is unknown. This record comes from a study of graft-versus-host responses after intestinal transplantation. Findings of the study overall: GvH clones detected in recipient marrow included some appearing first in ileum or blood.

TCRdb keeps only in-frame clones here, not all; method: immunoSEQ multiplex PCR. The profile shows about 96,000 clones, roughly 92% of them singletons. CDR1 is SGHTA and CDR2 is FQGNSA in the germline V gene. The CDR3 has 15 residues. V shed 0 bases, J shed 4 bases, and the junction held 3 bases outside the gene matches. The sequencing here drew on unstimulated CD4+ T cells sorted from spleen or lymph node cells, taken before intestinal transplant. This TCR was sampled from a human donor who received an intestinal transplant. The chain is built from TRBV7-2 and TRBJ2-5, with 9 bases lining up with TRBD1. The CDR3 sequence: CASSLAGTGIETQYF. The CDR3 DNA is TGTGCCAGCAGCTTAGCTGGGACAGGGATAGAGACCCAGTACTTC.